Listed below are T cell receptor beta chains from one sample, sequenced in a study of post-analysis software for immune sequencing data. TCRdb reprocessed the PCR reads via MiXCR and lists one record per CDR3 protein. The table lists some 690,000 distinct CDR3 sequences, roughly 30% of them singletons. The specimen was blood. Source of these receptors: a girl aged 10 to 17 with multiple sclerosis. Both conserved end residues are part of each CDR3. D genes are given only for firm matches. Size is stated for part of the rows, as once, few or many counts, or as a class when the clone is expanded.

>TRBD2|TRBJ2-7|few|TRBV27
TGTGCCAGCAGAGAAGCGGGAGGAGGCTCCTACGAGCAGTACTTC
CASREAGGGSYEQYF
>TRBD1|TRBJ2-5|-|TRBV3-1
TGTGCCAGCAGCCGACAGGGGGCAGAGACCCAGTACTTC
CASSRQGAETQYF
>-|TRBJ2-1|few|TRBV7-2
TGTGCCAGCAGGATAGGGACCGAGCAGTTCTTC
CASRIGTEQFF
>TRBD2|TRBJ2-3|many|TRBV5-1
TGCGCCAGCAGCCCCCCCGCGGGGGGGCGGGCAGATACGCAGTATTTT
CASSPPAGGRADTQYF
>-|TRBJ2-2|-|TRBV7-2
TGTGCCAGCAGCTTAGGTCCAGGGCCGAACACCGGGGAGCTGTTTTTT
CASSLGPGPNTGELFF
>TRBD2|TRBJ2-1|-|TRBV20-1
TGCAGTGCTAGTATAAGCCTAGCGGCCTACAATGAGCAGTTCTTC
CSASISLAAYNEQFF
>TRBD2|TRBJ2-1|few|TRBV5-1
TGCGCCAGCAGCCTAACCGGGGAGGGCGGTGAGCAGTTCTTC
CASSLTGEGGEQFF
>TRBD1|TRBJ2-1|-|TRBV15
TGTGCCACCAGCAGAGACCCGGACAGGGGGCTTAATGAGCAGTTCTTC
CATSRDPDRGLNEQFF
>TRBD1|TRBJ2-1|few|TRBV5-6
TGTGCCAGCAGCCCCCTCCTCGGGGACAGGGGATCCGATGAGCAGTTCTTC
CASSPLLGDRGSDEQFF
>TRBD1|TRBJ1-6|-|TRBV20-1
TGCAGTGTACCAGACAGGGGGCTGAATTCACCCCTCCACTTT
CSVPDRGLNSPLHF
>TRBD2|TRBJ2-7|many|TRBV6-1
TGTGCCAGCAGTCCCTCGGCGGGGGTCTCCTACGAGCAGTACTTC
CASSPSAGVSYEQYF
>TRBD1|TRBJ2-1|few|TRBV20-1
TGCAGTGTCCCACCCAGGGACAGACTATCCTACAATGAGCAGTTCTTC
CSVPPRDRLSYNEQFF
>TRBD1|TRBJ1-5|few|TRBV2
TGTGCCAGCAGTGAAGAAACACGGGACAGGGCCCAGCCCCAGCATTTT
CASSEETRDRAQPQHF
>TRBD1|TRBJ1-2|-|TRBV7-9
TGTGCCAGCACGGGACAGACCTTGAATGGCTACACCTTC
CASTGQTLNGYTF
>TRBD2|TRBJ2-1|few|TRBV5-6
TGTGCCAGCAGTCCGGGACTAGCGGGTGGGGGGTGGAAGCGTGAGCAGTTCTTC
CASSPGLAGGGWKREQFF
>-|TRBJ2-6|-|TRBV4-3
TGCGCCAGCAGCCAAGATCCCCGGCCCGGTCCCAGCGCTGGGGCCAACGTCCTGACTTTC
CASSQDPRPGPSAGANVLTF
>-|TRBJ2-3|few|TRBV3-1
TGTGCCAGCAGCCAAGATATAACCGGCACCGCTACGCAGTATTTT
CASSQDITGTATQYF
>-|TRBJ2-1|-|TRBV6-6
TGTGCCAGCAGGCAGGCGACATCCTACAATGAGCAGTTCTTC
CASRQATSYNEQFF
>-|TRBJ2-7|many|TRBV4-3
TGCGCCAGCAGCCAAGAAGTAGGGCCCCAGTCCCCCTACGAGCAGTACTTC
CASSQEVGPQSPYEQYF
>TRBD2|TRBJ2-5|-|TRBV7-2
TGTGCCAGCCGGCTAGCGGTAGTAGAGACCCAGTACTTC
CASRLAVVETQYF
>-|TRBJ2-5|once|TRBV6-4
TGTGCCAGCAGTAAGGAATACCAAGGGACCCAGTACTTC
CASSKEYQGTQYF
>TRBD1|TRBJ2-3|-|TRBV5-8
TGTGCCAGCAGCTTGGCCAGGACAGGGGGCCGAGATACGCAGTATTTT
CASSLARTGGRDTQYF
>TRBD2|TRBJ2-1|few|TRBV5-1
TGCGCCAGCAGCTCCCAAAGAGCGGGGGGGCCGGATGAGCAGTTCTTC
CASSSQRAGGPDEQFF
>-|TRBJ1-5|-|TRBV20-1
TGCAGTGCTAGTGTCAGGTCGGGGCCCTATAGCAATCAGCCCCAGCATTTT
CSASVRSGPYSNQPQHF
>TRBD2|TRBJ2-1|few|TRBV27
TGTGCCAGCTTAAAACTAGCGGGAGTGTACAATGAGCAGTTCTTC
CASLKLAGVYNEQFF
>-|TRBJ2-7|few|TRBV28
TGTGCCAGCAGCTATACCGGACTATACGAGCAGTACTTC
CASSYTGLYEQYF
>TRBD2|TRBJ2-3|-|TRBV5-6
TGTGCCAGCAGCTTTCCTAGCGGGGGTGATTTTGGAGATACGCAGTATTTT
CASSFPSGGDFGDTQYF